Described below is a single T cell receptor beta chain sequence and its context. Its antigen target is currently unknown. Nothing much larger sits one base from this clone, and base qualities are not available. The entry originates in a study of T cell changes during pregnancy in multiple sclerosis (dated by TCRdb to between 2018 and 2020). Some background on the complete study: In women with multiple sclerosis, the researchers looked at how the T cell repertoire shifted as pregnancy progressed.

Libraries were made using the immunoSEQ multiplex PCR assay. TCRdb obtained this table from immuneACCESS and retained in-frame rearrangements with V and J assigned. These tables miss some clones; where compared with another copy, unresolved V genes account for less than half of the shortfall, and the remainder is unexplained. A total of under 110,000 clones appear in this sample, around 92% of them only once. Of the sample, 2.5% to 4% falls within the top ten clones. Ends trimmed: V by 8 bases, J by 3 bases; bases unmatched to a gene: 9. From cysteine to phenylalanine, the CDR3 is 14 amino acids long. Of the read, only the CDR3 DNA is kept; its 42 bases are in frame from base 1. CDR1 and CDR2 are read off the germline V gene (reference sequence) as MNHEY and SMNVEV.

The receptor chain draws on TRBV27 and TRBJ2-5, and TRBD1 aligns with 7 junction nucleotides. The material sequenced was peripheral blood, taken in the second trimester of pregnancy. This clonotype was sampled from a female donor with multiple sclerosis, enrolled in a pregnancy study. The sequenced DNA: TGTGCCAGCCCCGCACAGGGGCGAGAAGAGACCCAGTACTTC. Its protein is CASPAQGREETQYF.